These T cell receptor beta chains were read from a single sample in a study of shared clonotypes between healthy human individuals. TCRdb's copy holds only in-frame clones and misses some; the assay was immunoSEQ multiplex PCR. The table includes around 330,000 clones, approximately 74% detected once. The sample taken for sequencing was memory CD4+ T cells sorted from blood. The receptors stem from a man younger than 40 in good health. Both conserved end residues are part of each CDR3. The D gene is left open where the match is weak. Part of the rows lack a size; the others show once, few, many or a class for expanded clones.

D gene	V gene	clone size	J gene	CDR3 DNA	CDR3 protein
-	TRBV11-2	once	TRBJ2-2	TGTGCCACGGGGCCTTGGGTGAGAACCGGGGAGCTGTTTTTT	CATGPWVRTGELFF
TRBD2	TRBV14	-	TRBJ2-1	TGTGCCAGCAGCCTGTGGCTAGCGGGATACAATGAGCAGTTCTTC	CASSLWLAGYNEQFF
TRBD2	TRBV19	-	TRBJ2-1	TGTGCCAGTACCCCCTTTGGGGGGAGGGGCTTCAATGAGCAGTTCTTC	CASTPFGGRGFNEQFF
TRBD1	TRBV18	once	TRBJ1-5	TGTGCCAGCTCACCATTTCCGGGACAGGGAGGTCAGCCCCAGCATTTT	CASSPFPGQGGQPQHF
TRBD1	TRBV19	-	TRBJ1-2	TGTGCCAGTAGTTATCGCCCGGGACAGGGACACTATGGCTACACCTTC	CASSYRPGQGHYGYTF
-	TRBV5-1	-	TRBJ1-6	TGCGCCAGCAGCTTGTCGATGGGGCCTAATTCACCCCTCCACTTT	CASSLSMGPNSPLHF
-	TRBV7-9	-	TRBJ1-3	TGTGCCAGCAGCTTATTTGAGGCAATCTCTGGAAACACCATATATTTT	CASSLFEAISGNTIYF
TRBD1	TRBV18	-	TRBJ2-4	TGTGCCAGCTCACCTAAAGACAGGGGCGATGGCATTCAGTACTTC	CASSPKDRGDGIQYF
TRBD2	TRBV5-1	-	TRBJ2-3	TGCGCCAGCAGCTTACAGACTAGCGTTAGCACAGATACGCAGTATTTT	CASSLQTSVSTDTQYF
-	TRBV5-1	-	TRBJ2-3	TGCGCCAGCAGCTTGGAGGCCAGGAGGACAGATACGCAGTATTTT	CASSLEARRTDTQYF
TRBD1	TRBV7-8	-	TRBJ2-7	TGTGCCAGCAGCTTAACAGGGGGAAACGAGCAGTACTTC	CASSLTGGNEQYF
TRBD1	TRBV11-3	-	TRBJ2-3	TGTGCCAGCAGCTCGAGGAGACAGGGGTCGAGGGGTACGCAGTATTTT	CASSSRRQGSRGTQYF
-	TRBV5-1	-	TRBJ2-7	TGCGCCAGCAGCTCCGGGGGGCTAGCGGCTCCCTACGAGCAGTACTTC	CASSSGGLAAPYEQYF
-	TRBV5-1	-	TRBJ2-3	TGCGCCAGCAGCTTGAGAGGACTGAGCACAGATACGCAGTATTTT	CASSLRGLSTDTQYF
-	TRBV28	few	TRBJ1-2	TGTGCCAGCAGTTTAGACGGCGGCTACACCTTC	CASSLDGGYTF
-	TRBV5-1	-	TRBJ2-1	TGCGCCAGCAGCTTGGTCGAGGGATTTTATCAGTTCTTC	CASSLVEGFYQFF
-	TRBV5-4	-	TRBJ2-7	TGTGCCAGCAGCTTACAACTAAGTAGCGGAAGCGAGCAGTACTTC	CASSLQLSSGSEQYF
TRBD1	TRBV9	-	TRBJ2-7	TGTGCCAGCCGCGGGCCCGGGACAGGGCGCTACGAGCAGTACTTC	CASRGPGTGRYEQYF
-	TRBV6-1	once	TRBJ1-2	TGTGCCAGCAGTCCTCTGGACACGTTTTGGCAGGGCTACACCTTC	CASSPLDTFWQGYTF
-	TRBV2	-	TRBJ2-7	TGTGCCAGCAGTGTGGGTGTGGGACTCACTTACGAGCAGTACTTC	CASSVGVGLTYEQYF